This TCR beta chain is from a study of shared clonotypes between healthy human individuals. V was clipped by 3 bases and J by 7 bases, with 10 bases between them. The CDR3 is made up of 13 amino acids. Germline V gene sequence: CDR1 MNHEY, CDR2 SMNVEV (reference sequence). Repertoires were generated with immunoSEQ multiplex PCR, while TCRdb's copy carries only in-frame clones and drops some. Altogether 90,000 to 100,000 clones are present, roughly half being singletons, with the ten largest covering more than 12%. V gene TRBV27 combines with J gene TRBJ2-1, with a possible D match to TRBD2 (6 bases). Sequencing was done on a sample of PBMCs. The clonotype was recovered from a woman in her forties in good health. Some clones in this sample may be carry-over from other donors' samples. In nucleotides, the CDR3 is TGTGCCAGCAGTTTCACGGGAGTAAATGAGCAGTTCTTC. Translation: CASSFTGVNEQFF.